The T cell receptor beta chain under discussion was sequenced for a study of T cell responses to AZD1222 COVID-19 vaccine. CDR1 and CDR2 from the germline V gene are SGHTA and FQGNSA. The CDR3 runs to 13 residues. V lost 5 bases and J lost 5, with 9 bases in between. Measured with immunoSEQ multiplex PCR; TCRdb has only the in-frame clones, and not every one. The table lists roughly 130,000 clones, about 90% of them singletons. The material was peripheral blood, obtained on day 0 of AZD1222 vaccination. This TCR was recovered from an adult in good health. The chain has TRBV7-2 and TRBJ1-4; perhaps TRBD1 as D (5 bases). The CDR3 sequence is CASSQGRNEKLFF. Written as DNA, the CDR3 is TGTGCCAGCAGCCAGGGACGAAATGAAAAACTGTTTTTT.